This T cell receptor (beta chain) was documented in a study of radiation and T cells in renal cell carcinoma. Background on the study: Nephrectomy followed 15 Gy stereotactic body radiation by 4 weeks. Overall study findings and caveats: From baseline, blood top tumor clonotypes peaked at 2 weeks post-radiation. Baseline intratumoral clonotype presence is unknown without pretreatment biopsies.

About this clone: The antigen is not known.

V trimming: 5 bases; J trimming: 2 bases; junction bases outside the gene matches: 7. This CDR3 comprises 15 residues. Per germline, CDR1 LNHNV and CDR2 YYDKDF (reference sequence). The time point: blood 2 weeks post-SBRT. Treatment of the sample: 15 Gy SBRT to primary tumor, nephrectomy 4 weeks later. Sequencing used immunoSEQ multiplex PCR; TCRdb keeps in-frame clones, though not all of them. The sample shows some 120,000 clones, approximately 90% of them seen only once. The receptor comes from a woman in her sixties or seventies with renal cell carcinoma. The chain has TRBV15 and TRBJ2-7; 9 bases match TRBD1. Sequenced here: blood, sampled from a patient whose treatment included radiotherapy and nephrectomy. The CDR3 here is CATSEIQGAPYEQYF. CDR3 nucleotide sequence: TGTGCCACCAGCGAGATACAGGGGGCCCCCTACGAGCAGTACTTC.